The 30 T cell receptor beta chains below come from one sample, sequenced in a study of HIV-infected patients and healthy controls (dated by TCRdb to the mid-2010s). The library was produced with 5' RACE. Sequencing was carried out with an Illumina MiSeq. The public reads were reanalyzed by TCRdb: fastp trimming at Q25, MiXCR alignment, in-frame beta chains only. CDR3 protein duplicates are merged, each entry listing the most common genes and DNA. For this sample there are 50,000 to 80,000 distinct CDR3 sequences; around 21% appear just once. Jointly, the top ten make up over 1.1% of the sample. Sequenced sample: CD4+ T cells from blood. The receptors stem from a human donor in good health.

This clonotype has a handful of counts. The chain is built from TRBV7-2 and TRBJ1-6; possible D gene TRBD1, 6 bases. The V and J ends lost 2 bases and 8 bases respectively, with 25 bases between them. Germline assignment: CDR1 SGHTA and CDR2 FQGNSA. This CDR3 is 19 amino acids long. CDR3 coding DNA: TGTGCCAGCAGCTTAAGGGGGACTGGCGGTTTCGGATTAGATTCACCCCTCCACTTT. This translates into CASSLRGTGGFGLDSPLHF. The entire variable domain, with the rest obtained from reference TRBV7-2 and TRBJ1-6, is as follows: GAGVSQSPSNKVTEKGKDVELRCDPISGHTALYWYRQSLGQGLEFLIYFQGNSAPDKSGLPSDRFSAERTGGSVSTLTIQRTQQEDSAVYLCASSLRGTGGFGLDSPLHFGNGTRLTVT.

J is TRBJ1-1 and V is TRBV12-3 or TRBV12-4; D is possibly TRBD1 (6 bases). The CDR3 has 15 amino acids. With 5 bases removed from V and 5 bases from J, the gap between germline ends came to 18 bases. CDR3 protein: CASSPRRGQRTEAFF. The CDR3 DNA follows: TGTGCCAGCAGTCCCCGTCGGGGGCAAAGGACTGAAGCTTTCTTT.

This clonotype has a handful of counts. This chain connects TRBV24-1 to TRBJ2-1; a possible D gene is TRBD2 (5 bases). V dropped 3 bases and J dropped 7 bases, with 9 bases sitting between them. The CDR3 contains 13 residues. Germline V gene lookup returns CDR1 KGHDR and CDR2 SFDVKD. CDR3 coding DNA: TGTGCCACCAGTGATACAACTAGGAATGAGCAGTTCTTC. Translated, it gives CATSDTTRNEQFF.

The sample holds a few counts of this clonotype. The chain recombines TRBV6-5 with TRBJ2-7; 8 bases align to TRBD2. Germline loops: CDR1 MNHEY, CDR2 SVGAGI. Losses at the gene ends were 4 bases for V and 6 bases for J; bases not matched to a gene: 8. The CDR3 contains 14 residues. CDR3 residues: CASSSGGRGVEQYF. The CDR3, as DNA: TGTGCCAGCAGTTCGGGGGGGCGAGGCGTCGAGCAGTACTTC.

V usage is TRBV5-1 and J usage is TRBJ1-3; D might be TRBD1 (6 bases). Between the trimmed V and J ends, which lost 4 bases and 0 bases, there was a span of 8 bases. Germline values: CDR1 SGHRS, CDR2 YFSETQ. The CDR3 totals 14 residues. The CDR3: CASSGGGSGNTIYF. In DNA form, the CDR3 reads TGCGCCAGCAGCGGAGGGGGCTCTGGAAACACCATATATTTT.

This clonotype was found a few times. The rearrangement links TRBV27 to TRBJ1-1; D is uncertain. CDR1 and CDR2 (germline): MNHEY, SMNVEV (reference sequence). The CDR3 is 14 residues long. Trimming removed 3 bases from V and 3 bases from J, with 11 bases in between. The CDR3 loop is CASSFRETYTEAFF. The CDR3 coding sequence is TGTGCCAGCAGTTTCAGAGAGACCTACACTGAAGCTTTCTTT.

This clonotype was seen more than once but under ten times. Here the CDR3 DNA reads TGTGCCAGCAGTGACCGACAGGGCGGAGATGAGCAGTACTTC. Protein product: CASSDRQGGDEQYF. The chain joins TRBV6-2 or TRBV6-3 to TRBJ2-7; 7 nucleotides align to TRBD1. Unmatched junction bases numbered 11, after V lost 5 bases and J lost 7 bases. The CDR3 loop spans 14 amino acids. Germline CDR1 reads MNHEY; CDR2 reads SVGEGT.

The rearrangement uses TRBV12-3 or TRBV12-4 and TRBJ1-2; D is uncertain. Trimming took off 5 bases at V and 0 bases at J, with 10 bases between the two ends. The CDR3 extends over 14 amino acids. Written as DNA, the CDR3 is TGTGCCAGCAGTCCAACACTTACTAACTATGGCTACACCTTC. As protein: CASSPTLTNYGYTF.

The chain is built from TRBV30 and TRBJ2-1; 7 nucleotides match TRBD1. The CDR3 extends over 15 amino acids. V was clipped by 6 bases and J by 0 bases; unmatched bases: 8. Per germline, CDR1 GTSNPN and CDR2 SVGIG (reference sequence). This CDR3 reads CACSTGKSSYNEQFF. CDR3 sequence (DNA): TGTGCCTGCTCGACAGGGAAAAGCTCCTACAATGAGCAGTTCTTC. The full variable domain, with the rest looked up from reference TRBV30 and TRBJ2-1, is SQTIHQWPATLVQPVGSPLSLECTVEGTSNPNLYWYRQAAGRGLQLLFYSVGIGQISSEVPQNLSASRPQDRQFILSSKKLLLSDSGFYLCACSTGKSSYNEQFFGPGTRLTVL.

This clonotype was seen only a few times. This chain joins TRBV29-1 and TRBJ2-3; 12 bases agree with TRBD2. This CDR3 comprises 16 residues. Germline CDR1 SQVTM, CDR2 ANQGSEA. Germline trimming cut 4 bases from V and 6 bases from J; bases unmatched to any gene: 11. The CDR3 loop is CSVVPLLAGGGDTQYF. CDR3 coding DNA: TGCAGCGTTGTGCCCCTACTAGCGGGAGGAGGGGATACGCAGTATTTT.

This clonotype appeared a few times. V and J are TRBV4-3 and TRBJ1-1; TRBD1 aligns across 11 bases. V shed 0 bases, J shed 5 bases, and the junction held 11 bases outside the gene matches. The CDR3 contains 18 residues. Per germline, CDR1 LGHNA and CDR2 YSLEER. The CDR3 sequence is CASSQERGTGGWGTEAFF. In DNA, the CDR3 is TGCGCCAGCAGCCAAGAGCGTGGGACAGGGGGATGGGGGACTGAAGCTTTCTTT.

The chain joins TRBV5-4 to TRBJ2-1; D is possibly TRBD2 (6 bases). Between the trimmed V and J ends, which lost 4 bases and 2 bases, there was a span of 16 bases. Germline values: CDR1 SGHNT, CDR2 YYREEE (reference sequence). The CDR3 covers 16 residues. CDR3 nucleotide sequence: TGTGCCAGCAGCCCCGTAGCGGACCTAACCTACAATGAGCAGTTCTTC. The encoded protein is CASSPVADLTYNEQFF.

This clonotype appeared many times. J is TRBJ1-5 and V is TRBV20-1; 8 bases align to TRBD1. The J segment lost 3 bases and the V segment lost 3 bases, leaving 10 bases of the junction unmatched. The CDR3 spans 16 residues. Germline lookup yields CDR1 DFQATT and CDR2 SNEGSKA (reference sequence). The CDR3 region is CSASLRTGPNNQPQHF. CDR3 DNA: TGCAGTGCTAGTCTCCGGACAGGGCCTAACAATCAGCCCCAGCATTTT.

In its sample, this clonotype was seen many times. The rearrangement uses TRBV7-9 and TRBJ2-2, with D uncertain. V gave up 5 bases and J gave up 4 bases, with 14 bases separating them. Looked up from germline, CDR1 is SEHNR and CDR2 is FQNEAQ (reference sequence). The CDR3 is made up of 15 amino acids. CDR3 in DNA: TGTGCCAGCAGCCCACCCGTCAGTGTCACCGGGGAGCTGTTTTTT. Its translation is CASSPPVSVTGELFF.

The chain couples TRBV20-1 to TRBJ1-1; no firm D call. This CDR3 spans 13 amino acids. The germline V gene encodes CDR1 DFQATT and CDR2 SNEGSKA (reference sequence). The V gene lost 5 bases and the J gene lost 1 base, with 11 bases spanning the gap. The CDR3 region has the DNA TGCAGTGCTCCCCGCGAGGGGAACACTGAAGCTTTCTTT. It translates to CSAPREGNTEAFF.

The table lists this clonotype with many counts. V is TRBV29-1 and J is TRBJ1-2, with no clear D. The CDR3 runs 12 residues. The germline V gene encodes CDR1 SQVTM and CDR2 ANQGSEA. Trimming removed 2 bases at V and 8 bases at J, with 12 bases between. This chain's CDR3 is CSVESVNGGYTF. The CDR3 DNA reads as TGCAGCGTTGAATCCGTCAACGGCGGCTACACCTTC.

This clonotype showed up many times. CDR3 bases: TGTGCCAGCAGCTCGGACGCAGGTTGGGCGTACGAGCAGTACTTC. Protein sequence: CASSSDAGWAYEQYF. This chain uses TRBV7-9 with TRBJ2-7; D gene ambiguous. The germline V and J ends were trimmed by 4 bases and 4 bases, with 17 bases remaining between them. The length of the CDR3 is 15 residues. In germline, CDR1 is SEHNR, CDR2 FQNEAQ (reference sequence).

The chain employs TRBV5-5 and TRBJ1-6; the D gene is possibly TRBD1 (6 bases). The CDR3 length is 13 residues. The germline gives CDR1 SGHKS, CDR2 YYEKEE (reference sequence). V lost 9 bases to trimming and J lost 10 bases, with 17 bases between them. The CDR3 protein is CAKRGGLRSPLHF. In DNA form, the CDR3 reads TGTGCCAAGCGGGGGGGGCTACGATCACCCCTCCACTTT.

V usage is TRBV5-5 and J usage is TRBJ1-5; D gene unclear. The CDR3 contains 13 residues. Germline lookup yields CDR1 SGHKS and CDR2 YYEKEE (reference sequence). The V end was cut by 2 bases, the J end by 1 base, with 4 bases between. The CDR3: CASSFDSNQPQHF. CDR3 DNA: TGTGCCAGCAGCTTTGACAGCAATCAGCCCCAGCATTTT.

The gene calls are TRBV5-1 and TRBJ2-7, with TRBD1 identical over 7 bases. CDR3 size: 13 residues. Germline assignment: CDR1 SGHRS and CDR2 YFSETQ. V lost 0 bases and J lost 5; bases outside the gene matches: 2. CDR3 bases: TGCGCCAGCAGCTTGGGCCAGGGGGACGAGCAGTACTTC. It codes for CASSLGQGDEQYF.

This clonotype has only a few counts. The chain is built from TRBV11-2 and TRBJ1-1; no firm D call. V was cut by 6 bases and J by 5 bases, with 10 bases left in between. Germline V gene data show CDR1 as SGHAT and CDR2 as FQNNGV. This CDR3 is 12 amino acids long. The CDR3 DNA reads TGTGCCAGCAGTACCCTCGGGACTGAAGCTTTCTTT. This codes for CASSTLGTEAFF.

The chain uses TRBV7-8 and TRBJ1-6; TRBD1 agrees at 7 bases. V lost 4 bases to trimming and J lost 0 bases; unmatched junction nucleotides: 9. Germline CDR1 reads SGHVS; CDR2 reads FQNEAQ. The length of the CDR3 is 18 residues. CDR3 nucleotide sequence: TGTGCCAGCAGCTCCCGGACAGGCGATAGCTCCTATAATTCACCCCTCCACTTT. This sequence encodes CASSSRTGDSSYNSPLHF.

This clonotype occurred many times. The chain has TRBV20-1 and TRBJ2-6, with unresolved D. Germline V lookup: CDR1 DFQATT, CDR2 SNEGSKA (reference sequence). V lost 2 bases and J 6 bases, leaving 11 bases between the germline ends. CDR3 length: 14 residues. Written as DNA, the CDR3 is TGCAGTGCTAGACTTCCTAACGAGGCCAACGTCCTGACTTTC. Its protein is CSARLPNEANVLTF.

This clonotype was observed at least ten times. V gene TRBV7-2 combines with J gene TRBJ1-2; D remains ambiguous. Germline-derived CDR1 and CDR2 are SGHTA and FQGNSA. The V and J ends lost 4 bases and 8 bases respectively, with 14 bases between them. This CDR3 spans 13 amino acids. CDR3 DNA sequence: TGTGCCAGCAGCTCAAATTCGGGGTTAGGCTACACCTTC. Its protein is CASSSNSGLGYTF.

This clonotype appeared many times. The V and J genes are TRBV2 and TRBJ2-3, with no clear D. The V end was cut by 4 bases, the J end by 1 base, with 15 bases between. This CDR3 region has 16 residues. The V gene's germline CDR1 is SNHLY and CDR2 FYNNEI. The chain's CDR3 is CASSVIRPRGTDTQYF. In DNA, the CDR3 is TGTGCCAGCAGTGTAATTAGGCCCCGGGGCACAGATACGCAGTATTTT.

The chain carries TRBV19 and TRBJ2-1; 9 bases align to TRBD1. This CDR3 spans 14 amino acids. Germline loops: CDR1 LNHDA, CDR2 SQIVND (reference sequence). V was pared by 6 bases and J by 2 bases, with 2 bases of the junction left unmatched. The CDR3 protein is CASSDRGAYNEQFF. Written as DNA, the CDR3 is TGTGCCAGTAGCGACAGGGGGGCCTACAATGAGCAGTTCTTC.

This clonotype was observed at least ten times. The J gene is TRBJ2-3, the V gene TRBV6-5, with D possibly being TRBD1 or TRBD2 (6 bases each). This CDR3 is built from 16 residues. The germline gives CDR1 MNHEY, CDR2 SVGAGI. Trimming took 6 bases from V and 4 from J, leaving 20 bases between them. CDR3 sequence: CASRSRGGIGPDTQYF. CDR3 DNA sequence: TGTGCCAGCAGGAGCCGAGGGGGGATTGGGCCAGATACGCAGTATTTT.

This clonotype has only a few counts. The genes are TRBV20-1 and TRBJ1-5, with a possible D match to TRBD1 (6 bases). The V gene lost 6 bases and the J gene lost 2 bases, with 17 bases spanning the gap. Per the germline V gene, CDR1 is DFQATT and CDR2 is SNEGSKA (reference sequence). The CDR3 contains 15 residues. In DNA form, the CDR3 reads TGCAGTGCCTTATCAGGGGTGCGGGGCAATCAGCCCCAGCATTTT. Translation: CSALSGVRGNQPQHF.

The chain couples TRBV20-1 to TRBJ2-3, with TRBD2 matching over 12 bases. Germline lookup yields CDR1 DFQATT and CDR2 SNEGSKA (reference sequence). The CDR3 totals 14 residues. The trim removed 5 bases at V and 5 bases at J, leaving 5 bases unmatched. For the CDR3, the DNA is TGCAGTGCTGTGGCTAGCGGGGGGGTAGATACGCAGTATTTT. Amino acid sequence: CSAVASGGVDTQYF.

A few counts support this clonotype. The chain joins TRBV11-2 to TRBJ1-1; no firm D call. Trimming removed 2 bases at V and 0 bases at J, with 7 bases between. The germline V gene has CDR1 SGHAT and CDR2 FQNNGV. The CDR3 consists of 14 residues. CDR3 protein: CASSLQILNTEAFF. The CDR3 region has the DNA TGTGCCAGCAGCTTACAGATATTGAACACTGAAGCTTTCTTT. The variable domain in full, with the rest retrieved from reference TRBV11-2 and TRBJ1-1, is EAGVAQSPRYKIIEKRQSVAFWCNPISGHATLYWYQQILGQGPKLLIQFQNNGVVDDSQLPKDRFSAERLKGVDSTLKIQPAKLEDSAVYLCASSLQILNTEAFFGQGTRLTVV.